This entry lists 19 T cell receptor beta chains sequenced from one sample in a study of radiotherapy plus CTLA-4 blockade in lung cancer. Repertoires were generated with immunoSEQ multiplex PCR, while TCRdb's copy carries only in-frame clones and drops some. This table has about 90,000 clones, roughly four fifths appearing once. The material sequenced was peripheral blood, taken from a patient treated with radiotherapy plus ipilimumab. The receptors here all came from a human donor with non-small cell lung cancer that progressed on radiotherapy plus ipilimumab.

Comment on this clone: One junction end disagrees with the germline gene, perhaps due to a read error. Other DNA sequences in the sample encode the same CDR3. The chain carries TRBV5-1 and TRBJ2-3, with unresolved D. The CDR3 consists of 14 residues. The V gene's germline CDR1 is SGHRS and CDR2 YFSETQ. DNA of the CDR3: TGCGCCAGCAGTTTGGGCGGCAGCACAGATACGCAGTATTTT. This encodes CASSLGGSTDTQYF.

The chain recombines TRBV5-1 with TRBJ2-3; a weak D match, TRBD2 (6 bases). The V end lost 0 bases, the J end lost 5 bases, and 10 bases lay between the germline ends. Per germline, CDR1 SGHRS and CDR2 YFSETQ. The CDR3 is 14 amino acids. CDR3 in DNA: TGCGCCAGCAGCTTGGGGGACTCCCAAGATACGCAGTATTTT. It codes for CASSLGDSQDTQYF.

The rearrangement uses TRBV5-1 and TRBJ2-1; no reliable D call. V lost 1 base and J lost 2, with 10 bases in between. Germline values: CDR1 SGHRS, CDR2 YFSETQ. This CDR3 comprises 15 residues. The CDR3 sequence is CASSLSAGTYNEQFF. CDR3 coding DNA: TGCGCCAGCAGCTTGTCGGCAGGCACCTACAATGAGCAGTTCTTC. Full variable domain (remainder filled in from reference TRBV5-1 and TRBJ2-1): KAGVTQTPRYLIKTRGQQVTLSCSPISGHRSVSWYQQTPGQGLQFLFEYFSETQRNKGNFPGRFSGRQFSNSRSEMNVSTLELGDSALYLCASSLSAGTYNEQFFGPGTRLTVL.

The genes are TRBV28 and TRBJ1-1, with 7 bases lining up with TRBD1. Germline V lookup: CDR1 MDHEN, CDR2 SYDVKM. The CDR3 runs to 15 residues. V shed 6 bases and J 1 base; nucleotides not matched to a gene: 8. The CDR3 DNA reads TGTGCCAGCAGGCCTAAGACAGGGAAGAACACTGAAGCTTTCTTT. Its translation is CASRPKTGKNTEAFF.

The gene calls are TRBV25-1 and TRBJ2-1; 16 nucleotides align to TRBD2. Germline CDR1 MGHDK, CDR2 SYGVNS. V dropped 6 bases and J dropped 13; count of bases not matched to a gene: 9. The CDR3 sequence is 15 residues long. Here the CDR3 reads CASSEGGLAGGEQFF. The CDR3 nucleotides are TGTGCCAGCAGCGAGGGGGGACTAGCGGGAGGGGAACAGTTCTTC.

In this sample, this clone turned up a few times. The V gene is TRBV6-5, the J gene TRBJ2-3; D ambiguous. The CDR3 totals 15 residues. Germline values: CDR1 MNHEY, CDR2 SVGAGI. Trimming removed 0 bases at V and 0 bases at J, with 7 bases between. DNA for the CDR3: TGTGCCAGCAGTTACTCGACCGGGAGCACAGATACGCAGTATTTT. As protein: CASSYSTGSTDTQYF.

This chain links TRBV7-3 with TRBJ2-3; TRBD1 aligns across 9 bases. This CDR3 is 15 amino acids long. Trimming cost V 5 bases and J 3 bases; bases outside gene matches: 6. CDR1 and CDR2 from the germline V gene are SGHTA and FQGTGA. DNA of the CDR3: TGTGCCAGCAGCCTCGGGACAGGGCGGACAGATACGCAGTATTTT. Translation: CASSLGTGRTDTQYF.

This chain connects TRBV6-5 to TRBJ1-1; no clear D gene. Germline lookup yields CDR1 MNHEY and CDR2 SVGAGI. Trimming shortened V by 7 bases and J by 5 bases, and 11 bases separated the two germline ends. This CDR3 comprises 12 residues. CDR3 coding DNA: TGTGCCAGCACTCACCGGGTTACTGAAGCTTTCTTT. Protein sequence: CASTHRVTEAFF.

The chain carries TRBV2 and TRBJ2-3; unclear D gene. The CDR3 extends over 12 amino acids. The V and J ends lost 3 bases and 2 bases respectively, with 3 bases between them. Germline loops: CDR1 SNHLY, CDR2 FYNNEI. The CDR3 DNA sequence: TGTGCCAGCAGTGACCACACAGATACGCAGTATTTT. Its protein product is CASSDHTDTQYF.

This clone has a single count. The chain uses TRBV6-5 and TRBJ2-5, with a weak D call TRBD2 (6 bases). The germline gives CDR1 MNHEY, CDR2 SVGAGI. The ends were cut back, 0 bases at V and 5 bases at J, with 10 bases in the middle. The CDR3 is 14 residues long. CDR3: CASSYSGRWETQYF. CDR3 nucleotide sequence: TGTGCCAGCAGTTACTCGGGGAGGTGGGAGACCCAGTACTTC.

The chain links TRBV7-9 to TRBJ2-1; D might be TRBD1 or TRBD2, each matching 5 bases. This CDR3 comprises 15 residues. Germline CDR1 reads SEHNR; CDR2 reads FQNEAQ (reference sequence). V dropped 6 bases and J dropped 2 bases, with 14 bases sitting between them. The CDR3 coding sequence is TGTGCCAGCAGGAGGGGACCGCAAACCTACAATGAGCAGTTCTTC. This sequence encodes CASRRGPQTYNEQFF.

This chain connects TRBV19 to TRBJ2-1; 12 nucleotides agree with TRBD2. Germline V gene sequence: CDR1 LNHDA, CDR2 SQIVND (reference sequence). This CDR3 has 15 residues. Trimming cost V 5 bases and J 10 bases; bases outside gene matches: 9. The CDR3 DNA reads TGTGCCAGTAGTGCCCCTAGCGGGAGGGCGGGGGAGCAGTTCTTC. Protein: CASSAPSGRAGEQFF.

In its sample, this clone was seen a few times. The chain employs TRBV10-3 and TRBJ2-1, with TRBD2 matching over 7 bases. From germline, CDR1 is ENHRY and CDR2 SYGVKD. The V segment lost 11 bases and the J segment 9 bases; nucleotides outside the gene matches: 4. The CDR3 loop spans 10 amino acids. In DNA form, the CDR3 reads TGTGCCGGGGGGGAATTTGAGCAGTTCTTC. It specifies CAGGEFEQFF.

V usage is TRBV28 and J usage is TRBJ2-7, with D possibly being TRBD1 (6 bases). The CDR3 totals 14 residues. V lost 5 bases and J 1 base, leaving 12 bases between the germline ends. CDR1 is MDHEN and CDR2 is SYDVKM in the germline V gene. CDR3 loop: CASSSQGISYEQYF. The CDR3 nucleotides are TGTGCCAGCAGTAGCCAGGGGATTTCCTACGAGCAGTACTTC.

The rearrangement uses TRBV4-1 and TRBJ1-1, with D uncertain. The CDR3 runs to 15 residues. Germline values: CDR1 MGHRA, CDR2 YSYEKL. Trimming cost V 7 bases and J 2 bases, with 17 bases left between them. The CDR3 region has the DNA TGCGCCAGCAACCCGGACGTGGCAGCCAACACTGAAGCTTTCTTT. This sequence encodes CASNPDVAANTEAFF.

The chain is built from TRBV27 and TRBJ1-4; 8 bases match TRBD1. The CDR3 runs 13 residues. From germline, CDR1 is MNHEY and CDR2 SMNVEV (reference sequence). The trim removed 5 bases at V and 10 bases at J, leaving 6 bases unmatched. CDR3 residues: CASSPGGIGKLFF. The CDR3 DNA reads TGTGCCAGCAGTCCAGGGGGCATAGGAAAACTGTTTTTT.

This clone showed up just a few times. The V and J genes are TRBV19 and TRBJ2-2, with D perhaps TRBD1 or TRBD2 (7 bases each). CDR3 size: 16 residues. CDR1 LNHDA and CDR2 SQIVND come from the germline V gene (reference sequence). The ends were cut back, 0 bases at V and 5 bases at J, with 13 bases in the middle. Here the CDR3 reads CASSIEGRGRTGELFF. In nucleotides, the CDR3 is TGTGCCAGTAGTATAGAGGGGAGGGGGCGTACCGGGGAGCTGTTTTTT.

This rearrangement joins TRBV19 to TRBJ2-2; 11 nucleotides agree with TRBD1. V lost 9 bases and J lost 5; bases outside the gene matches: 2. Looked up from germline, CDR1 is LNHDA and CDR2 is SQIVND (reference sequence). This CDR3 region has 13 residues. The chain's CDR3 is CASWDRGTGELFF. In nucleotides, the CDR3 is TGTGCCAGCTGGGACAGGGGGACCGGGGAGCTGTTTTTT.

This chain joins TRBV7-2 and TRBJ2-1; D is possibly TRBD1 or TRBD2 (5 bases each). Germline V gives CDR1 SGHTA, CDR2 FQGNSA. The length of the CDR3 is 12 residues. Trimming pared 7 bases from V and 8 bases from J, leaving 12 bases between. The CDR3: CASNNRGDEQFF. The CDR3 DNA sequence: TGTGCCAGCAACAATAGAGGGGATGAGCAGTTCTTC.